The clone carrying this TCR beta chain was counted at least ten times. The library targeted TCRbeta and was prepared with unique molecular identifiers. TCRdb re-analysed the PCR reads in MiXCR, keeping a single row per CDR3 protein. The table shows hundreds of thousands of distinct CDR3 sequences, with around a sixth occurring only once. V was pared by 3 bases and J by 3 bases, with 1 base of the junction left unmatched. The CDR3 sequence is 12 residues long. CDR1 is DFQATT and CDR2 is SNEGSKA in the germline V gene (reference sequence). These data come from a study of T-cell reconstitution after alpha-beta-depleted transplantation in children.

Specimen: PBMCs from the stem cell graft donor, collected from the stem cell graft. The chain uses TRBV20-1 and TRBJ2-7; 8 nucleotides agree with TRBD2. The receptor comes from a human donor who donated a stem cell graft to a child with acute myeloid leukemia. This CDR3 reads CSARTSDYEQYF. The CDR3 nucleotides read TGCAGTGCTAGGACTAGCGACTACGAGCAGTACTTC.